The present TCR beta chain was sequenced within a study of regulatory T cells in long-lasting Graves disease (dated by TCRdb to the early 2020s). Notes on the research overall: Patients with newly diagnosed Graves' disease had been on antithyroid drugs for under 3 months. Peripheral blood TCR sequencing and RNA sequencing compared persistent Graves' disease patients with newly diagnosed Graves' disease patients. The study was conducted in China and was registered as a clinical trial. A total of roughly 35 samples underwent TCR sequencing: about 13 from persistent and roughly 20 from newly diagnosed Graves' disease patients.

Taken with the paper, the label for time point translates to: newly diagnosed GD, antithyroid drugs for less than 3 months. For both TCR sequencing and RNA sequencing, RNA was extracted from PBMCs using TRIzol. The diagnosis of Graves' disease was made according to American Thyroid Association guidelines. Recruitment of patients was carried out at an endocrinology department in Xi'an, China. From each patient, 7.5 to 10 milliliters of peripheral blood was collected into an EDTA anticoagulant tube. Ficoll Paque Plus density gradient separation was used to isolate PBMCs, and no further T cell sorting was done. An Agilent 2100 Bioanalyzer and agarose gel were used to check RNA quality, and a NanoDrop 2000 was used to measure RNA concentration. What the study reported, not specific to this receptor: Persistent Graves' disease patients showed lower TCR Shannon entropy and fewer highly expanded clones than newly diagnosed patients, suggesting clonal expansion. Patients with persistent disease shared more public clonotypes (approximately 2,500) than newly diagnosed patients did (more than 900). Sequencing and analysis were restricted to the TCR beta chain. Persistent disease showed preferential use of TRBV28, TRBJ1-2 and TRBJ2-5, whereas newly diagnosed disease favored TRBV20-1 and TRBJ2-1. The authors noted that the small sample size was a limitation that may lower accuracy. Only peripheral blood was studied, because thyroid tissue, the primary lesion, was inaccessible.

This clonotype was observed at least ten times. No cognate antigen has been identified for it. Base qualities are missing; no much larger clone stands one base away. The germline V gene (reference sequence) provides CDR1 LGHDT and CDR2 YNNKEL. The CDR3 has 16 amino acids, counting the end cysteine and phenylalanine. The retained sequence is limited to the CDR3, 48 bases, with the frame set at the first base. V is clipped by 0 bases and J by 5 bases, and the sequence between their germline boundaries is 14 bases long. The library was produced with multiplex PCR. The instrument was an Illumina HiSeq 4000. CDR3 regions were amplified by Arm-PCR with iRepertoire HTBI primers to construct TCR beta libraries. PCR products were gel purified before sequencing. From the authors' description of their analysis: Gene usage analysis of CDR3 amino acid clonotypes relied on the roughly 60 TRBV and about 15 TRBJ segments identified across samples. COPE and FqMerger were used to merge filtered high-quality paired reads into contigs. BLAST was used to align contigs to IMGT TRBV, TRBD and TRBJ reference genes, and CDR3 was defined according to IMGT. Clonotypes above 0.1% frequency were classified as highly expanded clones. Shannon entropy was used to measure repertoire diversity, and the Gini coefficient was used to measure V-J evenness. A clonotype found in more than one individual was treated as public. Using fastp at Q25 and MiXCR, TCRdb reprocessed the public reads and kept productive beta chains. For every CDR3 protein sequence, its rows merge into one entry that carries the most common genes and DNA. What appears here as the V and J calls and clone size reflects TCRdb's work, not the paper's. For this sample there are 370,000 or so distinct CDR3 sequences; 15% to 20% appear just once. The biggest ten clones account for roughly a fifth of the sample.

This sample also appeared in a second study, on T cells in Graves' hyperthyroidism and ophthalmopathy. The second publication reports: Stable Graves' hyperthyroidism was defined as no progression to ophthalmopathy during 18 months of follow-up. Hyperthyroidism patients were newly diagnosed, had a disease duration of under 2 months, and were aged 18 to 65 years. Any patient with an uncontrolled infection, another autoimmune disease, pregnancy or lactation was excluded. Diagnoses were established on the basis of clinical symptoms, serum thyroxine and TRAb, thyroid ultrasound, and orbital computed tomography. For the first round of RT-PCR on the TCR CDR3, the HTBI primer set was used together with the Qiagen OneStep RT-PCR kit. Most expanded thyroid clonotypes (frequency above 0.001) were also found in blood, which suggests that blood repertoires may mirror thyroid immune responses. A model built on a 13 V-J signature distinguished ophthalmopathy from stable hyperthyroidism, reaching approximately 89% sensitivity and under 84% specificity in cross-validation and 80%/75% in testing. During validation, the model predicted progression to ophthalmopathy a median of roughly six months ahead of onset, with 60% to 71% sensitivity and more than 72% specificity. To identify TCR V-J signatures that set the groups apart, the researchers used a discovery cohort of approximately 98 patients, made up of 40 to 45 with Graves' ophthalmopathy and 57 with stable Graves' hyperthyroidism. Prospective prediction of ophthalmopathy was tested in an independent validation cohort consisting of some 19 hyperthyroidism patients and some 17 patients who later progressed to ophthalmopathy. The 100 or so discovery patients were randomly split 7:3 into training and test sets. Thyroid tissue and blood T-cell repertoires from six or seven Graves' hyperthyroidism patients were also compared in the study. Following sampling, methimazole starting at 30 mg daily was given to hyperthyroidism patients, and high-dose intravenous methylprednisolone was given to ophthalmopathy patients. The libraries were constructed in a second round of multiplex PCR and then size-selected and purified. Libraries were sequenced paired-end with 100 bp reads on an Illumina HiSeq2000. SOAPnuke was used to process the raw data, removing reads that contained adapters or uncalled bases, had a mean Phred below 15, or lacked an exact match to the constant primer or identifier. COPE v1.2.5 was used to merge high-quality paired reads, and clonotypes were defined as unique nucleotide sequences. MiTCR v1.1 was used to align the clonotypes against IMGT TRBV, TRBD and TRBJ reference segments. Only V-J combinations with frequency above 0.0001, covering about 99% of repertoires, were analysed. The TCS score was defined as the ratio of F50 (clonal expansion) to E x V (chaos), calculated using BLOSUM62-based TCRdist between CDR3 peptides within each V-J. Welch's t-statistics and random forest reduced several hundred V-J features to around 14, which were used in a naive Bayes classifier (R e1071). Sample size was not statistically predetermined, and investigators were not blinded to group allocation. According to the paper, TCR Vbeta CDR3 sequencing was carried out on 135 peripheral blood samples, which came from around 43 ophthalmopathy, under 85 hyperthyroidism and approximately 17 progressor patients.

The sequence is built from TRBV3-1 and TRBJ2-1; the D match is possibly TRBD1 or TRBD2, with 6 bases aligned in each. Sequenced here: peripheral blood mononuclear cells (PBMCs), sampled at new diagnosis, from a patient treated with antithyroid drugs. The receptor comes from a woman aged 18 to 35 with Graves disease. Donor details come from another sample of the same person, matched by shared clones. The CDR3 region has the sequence CASSQEVWGADNEQFF. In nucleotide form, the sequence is TGTGCCAGCAGCCAAGAAGTTTGGGGGGCGGACAATGAGCAGTTCTTC.